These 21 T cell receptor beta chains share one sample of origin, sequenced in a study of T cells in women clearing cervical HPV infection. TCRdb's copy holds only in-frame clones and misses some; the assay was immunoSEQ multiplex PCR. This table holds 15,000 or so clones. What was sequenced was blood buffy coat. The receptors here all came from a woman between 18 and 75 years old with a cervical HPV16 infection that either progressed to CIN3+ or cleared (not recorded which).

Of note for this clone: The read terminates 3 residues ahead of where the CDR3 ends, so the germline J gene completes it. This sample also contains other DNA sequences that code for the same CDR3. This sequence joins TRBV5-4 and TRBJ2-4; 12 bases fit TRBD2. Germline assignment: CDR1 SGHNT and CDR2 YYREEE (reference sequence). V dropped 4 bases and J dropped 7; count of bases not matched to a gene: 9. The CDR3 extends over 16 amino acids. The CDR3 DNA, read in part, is TGTGCCAGCAGCAGGACTAGCGGGGCTTCGGGGAACATT. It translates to CASSRTSGASGNI. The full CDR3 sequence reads CASSRTSGASGNIQYF.

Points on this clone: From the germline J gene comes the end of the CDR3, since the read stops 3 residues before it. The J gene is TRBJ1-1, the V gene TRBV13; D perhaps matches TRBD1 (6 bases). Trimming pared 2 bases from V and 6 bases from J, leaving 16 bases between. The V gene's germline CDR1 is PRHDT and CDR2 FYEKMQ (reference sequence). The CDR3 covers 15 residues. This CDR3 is CASSLLGGAVSEAFF. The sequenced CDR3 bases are TGTGCCAGCAGCTTATTGGGGGGGGCCGTCTCTGAA.

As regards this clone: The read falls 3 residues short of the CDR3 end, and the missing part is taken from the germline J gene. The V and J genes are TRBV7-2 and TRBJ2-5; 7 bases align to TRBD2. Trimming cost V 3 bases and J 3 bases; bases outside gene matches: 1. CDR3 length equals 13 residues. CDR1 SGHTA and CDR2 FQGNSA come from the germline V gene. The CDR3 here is CASSFAGEETQYF. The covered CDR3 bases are TGTGCCAGCAGCTTCGCGGGAGAAGAGACC.

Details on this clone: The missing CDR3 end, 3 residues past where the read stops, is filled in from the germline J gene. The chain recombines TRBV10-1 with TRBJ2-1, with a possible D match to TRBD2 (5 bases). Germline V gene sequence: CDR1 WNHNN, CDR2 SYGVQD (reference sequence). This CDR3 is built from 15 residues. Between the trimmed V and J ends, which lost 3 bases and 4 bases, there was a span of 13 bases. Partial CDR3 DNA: TGCGCCAGCAGTGATGGGTCGAGCGGATACAATGAG. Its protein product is CASSDGSSGYNE. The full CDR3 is CASSDGSSGYNEQFF.

Incomplete CDR3 DNA: TGTGCCAGCAGACAGGGCAGTGCTGGCGAG. Translated, it gives CASRQGSAGE. The entire CDR3 protein reads CASRQGSAGEQYF. The chain links TRBV2 to TRBJ2-7; D might be TRBD1 (6 bases). The sequenced fragment ends 3 residues before the CDR3 boundary, so the rest is inferred from the germline J gene. The V and J ends lost 6 bases and 6 bases respectively, with 15 bases between them. Germline CDR1 is SNHLY and CDR2 is FYNNEI. This CDR3 spans 13 amino acids.

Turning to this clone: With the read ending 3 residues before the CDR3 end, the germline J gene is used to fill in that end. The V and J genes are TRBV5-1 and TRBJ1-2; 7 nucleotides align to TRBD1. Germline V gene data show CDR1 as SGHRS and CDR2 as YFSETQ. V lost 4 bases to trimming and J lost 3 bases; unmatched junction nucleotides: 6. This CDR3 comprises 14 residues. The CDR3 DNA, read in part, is TGCGCCAGCAGCCGACAGGGTACAGACTATGGC. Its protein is CASSRQGTDYG. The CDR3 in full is CASSRQGTDYGYTF.

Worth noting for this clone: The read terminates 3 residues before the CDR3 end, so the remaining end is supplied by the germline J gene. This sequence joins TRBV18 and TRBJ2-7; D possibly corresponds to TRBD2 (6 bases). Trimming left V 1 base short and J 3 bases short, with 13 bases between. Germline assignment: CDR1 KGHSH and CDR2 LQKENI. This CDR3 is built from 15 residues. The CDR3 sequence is CASSPRGGVFYEQYF. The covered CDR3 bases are TGTGCCAGCTCACCACGAGGCGGGGTTTTCTACGAG. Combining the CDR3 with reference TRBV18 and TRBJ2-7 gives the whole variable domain NAGVMQNPRHLVRRRGQEARLRCSPMKGHSHVYWYRQLPEEGLKFMVYLQKENIIDESGMPKERFSAEFPKEGPSILRIQQVVRGDSAAYFCASSPRGGVFYEQYFGPGTRLTVT.

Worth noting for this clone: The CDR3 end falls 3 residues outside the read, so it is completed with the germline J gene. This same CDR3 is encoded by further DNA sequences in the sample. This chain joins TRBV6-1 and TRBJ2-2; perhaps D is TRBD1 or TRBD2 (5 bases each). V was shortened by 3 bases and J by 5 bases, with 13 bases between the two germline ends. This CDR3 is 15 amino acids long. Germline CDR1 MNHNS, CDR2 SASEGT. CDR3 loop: CASSEQGRETGELFF. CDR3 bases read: TGTGCCAGCAGTGAGCAGGGTAGGGAGACCGGGGAG.

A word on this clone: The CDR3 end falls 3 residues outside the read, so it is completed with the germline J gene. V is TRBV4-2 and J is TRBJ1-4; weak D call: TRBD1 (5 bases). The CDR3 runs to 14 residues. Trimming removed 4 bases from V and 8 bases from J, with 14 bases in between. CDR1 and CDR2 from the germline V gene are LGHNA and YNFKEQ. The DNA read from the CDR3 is TGTGCCAGCAGCCCGGGCCGGGGGGGGGAAAAA. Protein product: CASSPGRGGEK. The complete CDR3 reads CASSPGRGGEKLFF.

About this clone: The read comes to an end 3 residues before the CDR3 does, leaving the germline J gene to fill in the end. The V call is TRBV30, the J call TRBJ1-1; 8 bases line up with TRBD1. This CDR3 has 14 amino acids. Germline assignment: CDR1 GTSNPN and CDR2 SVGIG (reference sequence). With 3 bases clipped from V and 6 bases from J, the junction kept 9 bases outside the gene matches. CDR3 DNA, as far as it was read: TGTGCCTGGAGCGGAGGTCAGGGGGCCTCTGAA. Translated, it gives CAWSGGQGASE. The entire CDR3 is CAWSGGQGASEAFF.

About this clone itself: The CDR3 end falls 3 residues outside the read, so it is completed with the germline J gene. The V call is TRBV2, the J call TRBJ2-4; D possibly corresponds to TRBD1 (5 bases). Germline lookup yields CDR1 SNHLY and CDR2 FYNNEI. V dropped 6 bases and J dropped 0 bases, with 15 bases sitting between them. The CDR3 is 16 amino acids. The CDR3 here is CASRPDSALAKNIQYF. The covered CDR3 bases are TGTGCCAGCAGGCCCGACAGCGCCTTAGCCAAAAACATT.

CDR3 sequence: CATETSGGERPYEQYF. CDR3 DNA (partial): TGTGCCACCGAGACTAGCGGGGGGGAACGCCCCTACGAG. The chain is built from TRBV27 and TRBJ2-7; 14 nucleotides agree with TRBD2. Read sequence stops 3 residues before the CDR3 end, and the germline J gene provides the missing end. The germline V gene has CDR1 MNHEY and CDR2 SMNVEV (reference sequence). The junction had 10 bases not matched to a gene; V was cut back by 10 bases and J by 2 bases. The CDR3 covers 16 residues.

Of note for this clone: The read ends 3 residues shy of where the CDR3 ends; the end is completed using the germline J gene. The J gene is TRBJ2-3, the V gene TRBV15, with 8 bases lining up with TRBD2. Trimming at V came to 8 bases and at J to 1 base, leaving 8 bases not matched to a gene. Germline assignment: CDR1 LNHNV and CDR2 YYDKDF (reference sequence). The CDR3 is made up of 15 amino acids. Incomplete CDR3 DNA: TGTGCCACCCGCCTCCCGGGACTAGGCACAGATACG. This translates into CATRLPGLGTDT. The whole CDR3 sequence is CATRLPGLGTDTQYF.

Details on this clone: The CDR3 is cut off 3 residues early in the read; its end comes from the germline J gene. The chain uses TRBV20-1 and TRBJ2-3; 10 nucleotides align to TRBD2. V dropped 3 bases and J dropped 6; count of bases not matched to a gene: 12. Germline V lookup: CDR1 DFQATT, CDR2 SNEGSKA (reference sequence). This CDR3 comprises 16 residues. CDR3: CSASKSGTSVIDTQYF. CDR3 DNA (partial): TGCAGTGCTAGCAAATCCGGGACTAGCGTGATCGATACG.

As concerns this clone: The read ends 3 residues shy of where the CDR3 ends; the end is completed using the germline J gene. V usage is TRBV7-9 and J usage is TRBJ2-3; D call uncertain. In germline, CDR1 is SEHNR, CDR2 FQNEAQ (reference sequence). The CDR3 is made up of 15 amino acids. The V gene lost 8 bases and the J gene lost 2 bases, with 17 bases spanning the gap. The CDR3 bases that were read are TGTGCCAGCCGCGATGACACTGAAGTCACAGATACG. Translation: CASRDDTEVTDT. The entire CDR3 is CASRDDTEVTDTQYF.

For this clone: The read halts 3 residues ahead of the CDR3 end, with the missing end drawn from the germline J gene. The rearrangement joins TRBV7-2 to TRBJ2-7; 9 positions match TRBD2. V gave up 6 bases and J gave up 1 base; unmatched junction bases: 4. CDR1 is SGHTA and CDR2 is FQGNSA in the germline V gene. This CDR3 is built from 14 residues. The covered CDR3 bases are TGTGCCAGCAGAGTCACTAGCGGGTCCTACGAG. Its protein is CASRVTSGSYE. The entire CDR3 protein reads CASRVTSGSYEQYF.

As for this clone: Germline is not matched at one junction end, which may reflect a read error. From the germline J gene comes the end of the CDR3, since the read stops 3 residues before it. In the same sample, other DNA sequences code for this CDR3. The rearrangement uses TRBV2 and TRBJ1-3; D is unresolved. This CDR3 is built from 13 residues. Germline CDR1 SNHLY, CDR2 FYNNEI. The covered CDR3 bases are TGTGCCAGCCTACAGACTACTGGAAACACA. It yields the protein CASLQTTGNT. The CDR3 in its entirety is CASLQTTGNTIYF.

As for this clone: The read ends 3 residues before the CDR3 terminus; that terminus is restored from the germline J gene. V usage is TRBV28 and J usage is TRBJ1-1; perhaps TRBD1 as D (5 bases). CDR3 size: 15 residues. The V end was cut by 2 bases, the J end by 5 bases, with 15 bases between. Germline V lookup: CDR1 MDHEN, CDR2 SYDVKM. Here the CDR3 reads CASSLTAKGRTEAFF. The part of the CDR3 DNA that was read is TGTGCCAGCAGTTTAACGGCTAAGGGGAGAACTGAA.

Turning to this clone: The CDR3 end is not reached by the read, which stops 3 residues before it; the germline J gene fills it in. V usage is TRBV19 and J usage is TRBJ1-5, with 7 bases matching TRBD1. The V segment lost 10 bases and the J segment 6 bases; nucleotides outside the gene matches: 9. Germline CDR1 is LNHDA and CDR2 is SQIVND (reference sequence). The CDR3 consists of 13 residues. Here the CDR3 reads CATSQGLGQPQHF. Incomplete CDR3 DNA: TGTGCCACCTCACAGGGGTTGGGTCAGCCC.

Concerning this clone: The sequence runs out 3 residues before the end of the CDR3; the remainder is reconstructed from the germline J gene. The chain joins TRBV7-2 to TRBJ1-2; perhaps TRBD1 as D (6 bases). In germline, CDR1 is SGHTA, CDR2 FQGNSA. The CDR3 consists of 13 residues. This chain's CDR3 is CASSFNRDNDYTF. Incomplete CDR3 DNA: TGTGCCAGCAGCTTTAACAGGGATAATGAC.

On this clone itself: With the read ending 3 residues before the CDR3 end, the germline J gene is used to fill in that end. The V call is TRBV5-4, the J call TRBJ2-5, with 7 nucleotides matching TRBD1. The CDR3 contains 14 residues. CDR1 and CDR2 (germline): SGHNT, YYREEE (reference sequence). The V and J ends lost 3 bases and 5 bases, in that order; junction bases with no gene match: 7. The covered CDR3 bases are TGTGCCAGCAGCTCCCGACAGGGCGGGGAGACC. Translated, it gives CASSSRQGGET. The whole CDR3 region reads CASSSRQGGETQYF. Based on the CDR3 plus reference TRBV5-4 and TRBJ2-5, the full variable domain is ETGVTQSPTHLIKTRGQQVTLRCSSQSGHNTVSWYQQALGQGPQFIFQYYREEENGRGNFPPRFSGLQFPNYSSELNVNALELDDSALYLCASSSRQGGETQYFGPGTRLLVL.